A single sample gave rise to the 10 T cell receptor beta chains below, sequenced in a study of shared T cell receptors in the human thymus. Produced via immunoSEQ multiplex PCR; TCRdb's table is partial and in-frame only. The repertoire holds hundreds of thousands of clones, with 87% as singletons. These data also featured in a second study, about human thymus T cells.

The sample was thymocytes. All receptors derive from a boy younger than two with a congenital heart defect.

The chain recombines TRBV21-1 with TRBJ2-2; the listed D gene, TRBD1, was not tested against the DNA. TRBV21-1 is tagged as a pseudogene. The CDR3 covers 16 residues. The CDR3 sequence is CASSPWTGGRTGELFF. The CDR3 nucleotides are TGTGCCAGCAGCCCCTGGACAGGGGGAAGGACCGGGGAGCTGTTTTTT.

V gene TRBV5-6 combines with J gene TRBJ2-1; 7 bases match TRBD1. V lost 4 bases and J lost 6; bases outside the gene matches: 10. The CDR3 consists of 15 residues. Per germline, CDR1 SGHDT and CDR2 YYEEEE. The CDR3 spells CASSTTGVLGNEQFF. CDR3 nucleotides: TGTGCCAGCAGCACCACAGGGGTATTGGGCAATGAGCAGTTCTTC. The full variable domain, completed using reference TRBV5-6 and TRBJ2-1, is DAGVTQSPTHLIKTRGQQVTLRCSPKSGHDTVSWYQQALGQGPQFIFQYYEEEERQRGNFPDRFSGHQFPNYSSELNVNALLLGDSALYLCASSTTGVLGNEQFFGPGTRLTVL.

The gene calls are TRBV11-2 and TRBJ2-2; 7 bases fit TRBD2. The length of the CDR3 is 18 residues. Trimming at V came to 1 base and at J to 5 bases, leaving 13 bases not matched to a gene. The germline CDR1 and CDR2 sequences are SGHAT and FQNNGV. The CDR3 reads CASSLGRWGEGRTGELFF. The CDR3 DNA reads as TGTGCCAGCAGCTTAGGGCGGTGGGGGGAGGGCCGGACCGGGGAGCTGTTTTTT.

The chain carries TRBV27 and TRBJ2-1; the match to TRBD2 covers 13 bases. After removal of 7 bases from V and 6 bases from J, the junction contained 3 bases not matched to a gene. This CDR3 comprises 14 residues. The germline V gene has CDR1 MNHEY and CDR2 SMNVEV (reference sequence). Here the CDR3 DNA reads TGTGCCAGCACCACTAGCGGGAGGGCCAATGAGCAGTTCTTC. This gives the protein CASTTSGRANEQFF.

CDR3: CASTQPTQVRQPQHF. DNA of the CDR3: TGTGCCAGCACCCAACCGACCCAGGTCCGTCAGCCCCAGCATTTT. The V call is TRBV28, the J call TRBJ1-5; D uncertain. This CDR3 comprises 15 residues. Trimming stripped 7 bases from V and 6 bases from J, with 19 bases between. The germline CDR1 and CDR2 sequences are MDHEN and SYDVKM.

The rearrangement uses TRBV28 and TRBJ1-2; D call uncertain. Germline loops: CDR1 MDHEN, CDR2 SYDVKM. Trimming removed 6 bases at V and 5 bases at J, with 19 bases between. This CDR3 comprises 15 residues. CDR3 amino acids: CASRCEGKGHYGYTF. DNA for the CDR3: TGTGCCAGCAGGTGCGAGGGAAAGGGCCATTATGGCTACACCTTC.

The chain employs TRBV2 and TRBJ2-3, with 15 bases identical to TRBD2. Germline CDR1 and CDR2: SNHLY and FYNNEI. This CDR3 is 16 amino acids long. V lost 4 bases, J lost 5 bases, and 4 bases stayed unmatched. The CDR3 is CASSVGLAGGQDTQYF. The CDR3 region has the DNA TGTGCCAGCAGTGTAGGACTAGCGGGGGGGCAAGATACGCAGTATTTT.

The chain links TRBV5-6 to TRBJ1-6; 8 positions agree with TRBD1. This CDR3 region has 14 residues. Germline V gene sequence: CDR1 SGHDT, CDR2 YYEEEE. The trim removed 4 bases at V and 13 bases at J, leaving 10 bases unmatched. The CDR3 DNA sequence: TGTGCCAGCAGCCCGGACAGGGAGCCCTTCCCCCTCCACTTT. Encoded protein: CASSPDREPFPLHF. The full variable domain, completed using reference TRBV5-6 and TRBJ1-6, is DAGVTQSPTHLIKTRGQQVTLRCSPKSGHDTVSWYQQALGQGPQFIFQYYEEEERQRGNFPDRFSGHQFPNYSSELNVNALLLGDSALYLCASSPDREPFPLHFGNGTRLTVT.

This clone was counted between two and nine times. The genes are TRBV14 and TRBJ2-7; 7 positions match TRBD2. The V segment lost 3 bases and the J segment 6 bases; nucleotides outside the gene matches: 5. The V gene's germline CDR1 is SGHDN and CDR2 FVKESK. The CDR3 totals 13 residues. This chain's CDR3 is CASSHGRESEQYF. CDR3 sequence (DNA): TGTGCCAGCAGCCATGGGCGGGAGTCCGAGCAGTACTTC. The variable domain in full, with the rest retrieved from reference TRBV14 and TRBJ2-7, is EAGVTQFPSHSVIEKGQTVTLRCDPISGHDNLYWYRRVMGKEIKFLLHFVKESKQDESGMPNNRFLAERTGGTYSTLKVQPAELEDSGVYFCASSHGRESEQYFGPGTRLTVT.

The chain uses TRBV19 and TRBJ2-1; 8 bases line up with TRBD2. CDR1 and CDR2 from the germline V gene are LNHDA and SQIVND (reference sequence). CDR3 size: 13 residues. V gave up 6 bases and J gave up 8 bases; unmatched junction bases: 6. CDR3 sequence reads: CASSGRACHEQFF. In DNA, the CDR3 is TGTGCCAGTAGCGGGAGGGCATGTCATGAGCAGTTCTTC.